These T cell receptor beta chains were read from a single sample in a study of blood T cell repertoires in COVID-19. Libraries were prepared by immunoSEQ multiplex PCR; TCRdb keeps only in-frame clonotypes and omits some of them. There are 250,000 to 350,000 clones in the sample; approximately 89% occur only once, and 12% lies in the top ten. The source material was peripheral blood. The source of these receptors is a woman aged 55-70 years with acute or convalescent COVID-19. The CDR3 runs from the conserved cysteine through the conserved F or W. The order of the fields is D gene, V gene, clone size, J gene, CDR3 protein, CDR3 DNA. D genes are given only for firm matches. Size tells how often a clone was seen (once, few, many) or the class of an expanded clone, and some rows leave it out.

D gene: TRBD1; V gene: TRBV10-2; clone size: once; J gene: TRBJ2-3; CDR3 protein: CASSEPRQGGADTQYF; CDR3 DNA: TGCGCCAGCAGTGAGCCGCGACAGGGGGGCGCAGATACGCAGTATTTT
D gene: NA; V gene: TRBV28; clone size: NA; J gene: TRBJ1-1; CDR3 protein: CASSAYRSGGGGTEAFF; CDR3 DNA: TGTGCCAGCAGTGCGTATCGGTCTGGAGGGGGGGGCACTGAAGCTTTCTTT
D gene: TRBD1; V gene: TRBV5-5; clone size: NA; J gene: TRBJ2-7; CDR3 protein: CASSLAPGQDLYGEQYF; CDR3 DNA: TGTGCCAGCAGCTTGGCCCCGGGACAGGATCTATATGGCGAGCAGTACTTC
D gene: NA; V gene: TRBV10-3; clone size: NA; J gene: TRBJ1-6; CDR3 protein: CAISESDSNSYNSPLHF; CDR3 DNA: TGTGCCATCAGTGAGTCGGACAGCAACTCCTATAATTCACCCCTCCACTTT
D gene: TRBD1; V gene: TRBV11-2; clone size: NA; J gene: TRBJ1-2; CDR3 protein: CASSRDRFYGYTF; CDR3 DNA: TGTGCCAGCAGCCGGGACAGATTCTATGGCTACACCTTC
D gene: TRBD1; V gene: TRBV6-1; clone size: few; J gene: TRBJ2-3; CDR3 protein: CASSDRQGTSTDTQYF; CDR3 DNA: TGTGCCAGCAGTGACCGACAGGGAACTAGCACAGATACGCAGTATTTT
D gene: NA; V gene: TRBV5-1; clone size: NA; J gene: TRBJ1-1; CDR3 protein: CASMTERGTEAFF; CDR3 DNA: TGCGCCAGCATGACAGAAAGGGGCACTGAAGCTTTCTTT
D gene: NA; V gene: TRBV11-1; clone size: NA; J gene: TRBJ2-7; CDR3 protein: CASSLGAYQYF; CDR3 DNA: TGTGCCAGCAGCTTAGGGGCTTATCAGTACTTC
D gene: TRBD2; V gene: TRBV7-2; clone size: once; J gene: TRBJ2-3; CDR3 protein: CASRPPGLAADTQYF; CDR3 DNA: TGTGCCAGCAGGCCACCGGGACTAGCGGCAGATACGCAGTATTTT
D gene: TRBD1; V gene: TRBV28; clone size: NA; J gene: TRBJ2-7; CDR3 protein: CASSSTGKEQYF; CDR3 DNA: TGTGCCAGCAGTTCGACAGGGAAGGAGCAGTACTTC
D gene: TRBD1; V gene: TRBV2; clone size: few; J gene: TRBJ1-3; CDR3 protein: CASSEGRQGPRHTIYF; CDR3 DNA: TGTGCCAGCAGTGAGGGGAGACAGGGCCCCCGGCACACCATATATTTT
D gene: TRBD1; V gene: TRBV7-3; clone size: NA; J gene: TRBJ2-7; CDR3 protein: CASSPGDSLGTQYF; CDR3 DNA: TGTGCCAGCAGCCCCGGGGACAGCCTGGGTACTCAGTACTTC
D gene: TRBD2; V gene: TRBV20-1; clone size: NA; J gene: TRBJ2-3; CDR3 protein: CSASDSGRRRTDTQYF; CDR3 DNA: TGCAGTGCTAGTGATAGCGGGAGGAGGAGGACAGATACGCAGTATTTT
D gene: TRBD1; V gene: TRBV10-3; clone size: NA; J gene: TRBJ2-2; CDR3 protein: CAIRETGTGAGELFF; CDR3 DNA: TGTGCCATCAGGGAAACCGGGACAGGGGCCGGGGAGCTGTTTTTT
D gene: NA; V gene: TRBV28; clone size: NA; J gene: TRBJ1-2; CDR3 protein: CASSSVLYGYTF; CDR3 DNA: TGTGCCAGCAGCTCAGTTCTCTATGGCTACACCTTC
D gene: NA; V gene: TRBV7-2; clone size: NA; J gene: TRBJ1-6; CDR3 protein: CASSPGIRSHSPLHF; CDR3 DNA: TGTGCCAGCAGCCCAGGGATTCGTTCTCATTCACCCCTCCACTTT
D gene: TRBD1; V gene: TRBV18; clone size: NA; J gene: TRBJ1-2; CDR3 protein: CASSEGQEGYGYTF; CDR3 DNA: TGTGCCAGCTCAGAGGGACAGGAAGGCTATGGCTACACCTTC
D gene: TRBD1; V gene: TRBV14; clone size: NA; J gene: TRBJ2-7; CDR3 protein: CASSQGQGLYEQYF; CDR3 DNA: TGTGCCAGCAGCCAGGGACAGGGACTTTACGAGCAGTACTTC
D gene: NA; V gene: TRBV19; clone size: NA; J gene: TRBJ1-2; CDR3 protein: CASSPVGRYGYTF; CDR3 DNA: TGTGCCAGTAGTCCCGTCGGTCGATATGGCTACACCTTC
D gene: NA; V gene: TRBV3-1/TRBV3-2; clone size: NA; J gene: TRBJ2-5; CDR3 protein: CASSQGQPRETQYF; CDR3 DNA: TGTGCCAGCAGCCAAGGGCAGCCCAGGGAGACCCAGTACTTC
D gene: TRBD2; V gene: TRBV27; clone size: NA; J gene: TRBJ2-2; CDR3 protein: CASSLGLASGELFF; CDR3 DNA: TGTGCCAGCAGTCTGGGACTAGCGTCCGGGGAGCTGTTTTTT
D gene: NA; V gene: TRBV18; clone size: NA; J gene: TRBJ2-7; CDR3 protein: CASHPPSVTYEQYF; CDR3 DNA: TGTGCCAGCCATCCCCCCAGCGTCACCTACGAGCAGTACTTC